This T cell receptor (beta chain) originates from a study of T cells of healthy individuals. Germline loops: CDR1 LNHDA, CDR2 SQIVND (reference sequence). The CDR3 consists of 14 residues. With 3 bases removed from V and 4 bases from J, the gap between germline ends came to 9 bases. This clonotype has only a few counts. TCRdb reprocessed the 5' RACE reads via MiXCR and lists one record per CDR3 protein. The sample holds fewer than 70,000 distinct CDR3 sequences; roughly 14% are singletons and the top ten take 15% to 20%. The chain links TRBV19 to TRBJ2-2; D is perhaps TRBD1 (6 bases). This sequence originates from a human donor in good health. The CDR3 DNA reads TGTGCCAGTAGTATTTCCAGGGGCACCGGGGAGCTGTTTTTT. Translation: CASSISRGTGELFF.